The present T cell receptor (beta chain) was sequenced within a study of blood T cell repertoires in COVID-19. Overall study: Acute and convalescent COVID-19 specimens originated in the United States, Italy and Spain. The analysed material was cDNA or gDNA that came from T cells, B-cell-depleted T cells, or PBMCs.

Under the authors' procedure: It was from reference gene primer amplification that nucleated cell counts were estimated. The data were produced by immunoSEQ multiplex PCR, yet TCRdb's version contains in-frame clones alone and is incomplete. V and J calls and clone size come straight from that table; D and trimming were deduced from the DNA. This sample has around 270,000 clones; approximately 89% occur once, and the top ten carry 2% to 3%. This clone was counted at least ten times. V lost 2 bases to trimming and J lost 4 bases, with 15 bases between them. This CDR3 is built from 16 residues. Germline V gene data show CDR1 as MDHEN and CDR2 as SYDVKM.

Sequenced material: peripheral blood. The chain is built from TRBV28 and TRBJ1-3; D remains ambiguous. This clonotype was obtained from a woman aged 50 to 65 with acute or convalescent COVID-19. This CDR3 reads CASSLLRRFLGNTIYF. Written as DNA, the CDR3 is TGTGCCAGCAGTTTACTTAGGCGGTTTCTCGGAAACACCATATATTTT.